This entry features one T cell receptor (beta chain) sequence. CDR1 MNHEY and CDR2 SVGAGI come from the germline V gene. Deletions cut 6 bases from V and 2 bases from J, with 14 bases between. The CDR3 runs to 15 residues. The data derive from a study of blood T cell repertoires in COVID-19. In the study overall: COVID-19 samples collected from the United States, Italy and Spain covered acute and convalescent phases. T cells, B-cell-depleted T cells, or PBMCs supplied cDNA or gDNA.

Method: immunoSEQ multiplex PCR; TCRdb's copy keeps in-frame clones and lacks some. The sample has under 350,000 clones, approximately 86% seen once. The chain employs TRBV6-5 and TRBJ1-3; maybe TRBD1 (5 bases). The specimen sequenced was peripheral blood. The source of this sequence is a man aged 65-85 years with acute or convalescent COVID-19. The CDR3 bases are TGTGCCAGCAGCCTCGGGGGTTCGGCTGGAAACACCATATATTTT. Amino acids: CASSLGGSAGNTIYF.